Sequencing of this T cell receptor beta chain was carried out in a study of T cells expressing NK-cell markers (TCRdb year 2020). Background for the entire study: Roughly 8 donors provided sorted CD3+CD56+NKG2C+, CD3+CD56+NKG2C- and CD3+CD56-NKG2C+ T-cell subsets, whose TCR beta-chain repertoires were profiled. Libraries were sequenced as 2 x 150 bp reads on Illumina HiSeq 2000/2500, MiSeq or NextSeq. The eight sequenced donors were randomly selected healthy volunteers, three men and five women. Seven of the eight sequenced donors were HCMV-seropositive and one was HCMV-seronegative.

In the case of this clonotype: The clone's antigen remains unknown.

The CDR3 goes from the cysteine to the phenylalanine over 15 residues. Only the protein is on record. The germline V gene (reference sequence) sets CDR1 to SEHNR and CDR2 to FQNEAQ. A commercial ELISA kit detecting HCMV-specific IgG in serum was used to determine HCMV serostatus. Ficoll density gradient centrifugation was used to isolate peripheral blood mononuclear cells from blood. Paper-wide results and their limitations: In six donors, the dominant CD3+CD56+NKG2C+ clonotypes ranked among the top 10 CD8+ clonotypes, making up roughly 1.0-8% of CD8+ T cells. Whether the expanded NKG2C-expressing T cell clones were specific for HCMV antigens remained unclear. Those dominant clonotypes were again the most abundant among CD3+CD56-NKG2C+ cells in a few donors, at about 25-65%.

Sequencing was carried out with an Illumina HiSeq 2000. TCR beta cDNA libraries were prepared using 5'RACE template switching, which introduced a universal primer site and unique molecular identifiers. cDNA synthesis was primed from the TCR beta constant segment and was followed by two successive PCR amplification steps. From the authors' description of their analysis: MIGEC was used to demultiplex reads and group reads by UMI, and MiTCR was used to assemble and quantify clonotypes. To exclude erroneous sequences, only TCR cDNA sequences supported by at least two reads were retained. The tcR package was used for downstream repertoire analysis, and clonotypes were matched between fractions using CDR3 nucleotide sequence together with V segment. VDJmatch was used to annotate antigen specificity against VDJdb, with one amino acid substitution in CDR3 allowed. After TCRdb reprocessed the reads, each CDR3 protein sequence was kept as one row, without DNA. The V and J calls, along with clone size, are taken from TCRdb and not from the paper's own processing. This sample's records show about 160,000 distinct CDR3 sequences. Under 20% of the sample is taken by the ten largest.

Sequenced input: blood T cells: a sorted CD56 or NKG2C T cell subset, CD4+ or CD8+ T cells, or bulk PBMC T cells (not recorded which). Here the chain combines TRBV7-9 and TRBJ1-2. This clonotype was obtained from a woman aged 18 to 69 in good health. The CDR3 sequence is CASSLVTGSSYGYTF.